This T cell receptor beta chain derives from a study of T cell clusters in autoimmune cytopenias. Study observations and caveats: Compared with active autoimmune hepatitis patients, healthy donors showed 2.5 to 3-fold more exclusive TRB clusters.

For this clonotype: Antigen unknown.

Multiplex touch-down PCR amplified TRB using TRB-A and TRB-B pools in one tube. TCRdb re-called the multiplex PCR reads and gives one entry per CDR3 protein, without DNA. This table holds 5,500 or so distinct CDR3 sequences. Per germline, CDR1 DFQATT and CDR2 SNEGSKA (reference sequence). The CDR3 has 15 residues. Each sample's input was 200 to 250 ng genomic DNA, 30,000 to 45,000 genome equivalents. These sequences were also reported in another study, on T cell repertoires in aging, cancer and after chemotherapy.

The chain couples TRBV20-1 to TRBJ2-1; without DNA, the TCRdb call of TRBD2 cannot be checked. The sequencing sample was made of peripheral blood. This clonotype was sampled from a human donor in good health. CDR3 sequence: CSAEGGSGGASEQFF.